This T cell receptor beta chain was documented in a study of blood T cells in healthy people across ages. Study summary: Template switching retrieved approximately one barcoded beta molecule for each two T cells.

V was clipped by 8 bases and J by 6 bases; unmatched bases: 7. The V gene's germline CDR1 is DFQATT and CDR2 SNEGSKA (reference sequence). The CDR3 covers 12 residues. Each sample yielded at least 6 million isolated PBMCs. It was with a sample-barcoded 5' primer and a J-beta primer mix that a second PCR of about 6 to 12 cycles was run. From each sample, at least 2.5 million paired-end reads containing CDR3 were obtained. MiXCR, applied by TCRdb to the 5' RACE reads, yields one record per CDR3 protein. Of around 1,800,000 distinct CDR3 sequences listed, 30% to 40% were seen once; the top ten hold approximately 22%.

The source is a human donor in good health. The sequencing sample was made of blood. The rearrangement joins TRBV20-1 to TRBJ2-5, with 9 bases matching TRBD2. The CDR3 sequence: CSTTASGKTQYF. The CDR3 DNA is TGCAGTACTACAGCTAGCGGGAAGACCCAGTACTTC.